This TCR beta chain was recorded in a study of PD-1 blockade in classical Hodgkin lymphoma. This clone was found once. What it recognizes is unknown. CDR1 and CDR2 from the germline V gene are MNHNS and SASEGT. Trimming took 4 bases from V and 1 from J; bases not matched to a gene: 6. This CDR3 is built from 17 residues. Study results and limitations: Complete responders started with a diversity level that resembled newly diagnosed patients at baseline. As was reported, newly diagnosed patients showed lower baseline TCR diversity than healthy donors did. Causes of the repertoire differences remain undefined, possibly disease activity or prior therapy.

TCRdb keeps only in-frame clones here, not all; method: immunoSEQ multiplex PCR. The table records roughly 70,000 clones, 70% to 80% of them present only once. Each and every patient relapsed after autologous stem cell transplantation, and patients got differing brentuximab vedotin exposure. The chain couples TRBV6-1 to TRBJ1-5, with 11 nucleotides matching TRBD1. The specimen was peripheral blood mononuclear cells (PBMCs), collected before the second cycle of nivolumab. This sequence was found in a human donor with classical Hodgkin lymphoma. The CDR3 loop reads CASSGGTGGYSNQPQHF. In DNA form, the CDR3 reads TGTGCCAGCAGTGGCGGGACAGGGGGATACAGCAATCAGCCCCAGCATTTT.